These T cell receptor beta chains were read from a single sample in a study of PD-1 blockade in classical Hodgkin lymphoma. Using immunoSEQ multiplex PCR, the repertoire was profiled, and TCRdb retains in-frame clones only, with some absent. Found here are roughly 10,000 clones, around 80% of them singletons; the top ten hold 34%. Sequenced material: peripheral blood mononuclear cells (PBMCs), taken at baseline. These receptors were collected from a human donor with classical Hodgkin lymphoma. Each CDR3 is given with its conserved first and last residue. The D gene is left open where the match is weak. Clone size is given for some rows only: seen once, a few or many times, or a class if the clone is expanded.

d_call	v_call	j_call	clone_size	cdr3_nt	cdr3_aa
.	TRBV7-2	TRBJ1-5	.	TGTGCCAGCAGCTTAGGACACAGTAGCAATCAGCCCCAGCATTTT	CASSLGHSSNQPQHF
TRBD2	TRBV27	TRBJ2-3	.	TGTGCCAGCAAGGGCGGGGGTGATACGCAGTATTTT	CASKGGGDTQYF
.	TRBV5-4	TRBJ2-3	.	TGTGCCAGCAGCTCTTGGGATACGCAGTATTTT	CASSSWDTQYF
.	TRBV18	TRBJ2-1	few	TGTGCCAGCTCACCACCGGGGGGGCAGCCTGAGCAGTTCTTC	CASSPPGGQPEQFF
.	TRBV6-6	TRBJ1-1	.	TGTGCCAGCAGCGCCTCAGGGACGGTGAACACTGAAGCTTTCTTT	CASSASGTVNTEAFF
.	TRBV28	TRBJ1-5	.	TGTGCCAGCAGCCTCCAGGGGAACCGAGGAAAGCCCCAGCATTTT	CASSLQGNRGKPQHF
TRBD1	TRBV9	TRBJ1-6	.	TGTGCCAGCAGCGCCGCTGGGACAGGGGGCTGGAGGTCACCCCTCCACTTT	CASSAAGTGGWRSPLHF
TRBD2	TRBV4-1	TRBJ2-3	few	TGCGCCAGCAGCCAAGATTACCTAGCGGGGGGCACAGATACGCAGTATTTT	CASSQDYLAGGTDTQYF
TRBD2	TRBV7-2	TRBJ2-7	.	TGTGCCAGCAGCTTAGATTTCGCGGGGGGTAGCTACGAGCAGTACTTC	CASSLDFAGGSYEQYF
.	TRBV5-1	TRBJ1-5	few	TGCGCCAGCAGCTTGGTGTCGGGGAGCAATCAGCCCCAGCATTTT	CASSLVSGSNQPQHF
.	TRBV5-6	TRBJ2-7	.	TGTGCCAGCAGCTTGAACTACGAGCAGTACTTC	CASSLNYEQYF
TRBD1	TRBV4-3	TRBJ1-2	few	TGCGCCAGCAGTCGGGACAGGGGGACCTATGGCTACACCTTC	CASSRDRGTYGYTF
.	TRBV13	TRBJ1-2	few	TGTGCCAGCAGCTTACTAAACAGTGACTACACCTTC	CASSLLNSDYTF
.	TRBV5-1	TRBJ2-4	.	TGCGCCAGCAGCTTGCAGGGAGGCGAAAACATTCAGTACTTC	CASSLQGGENIQYF
.	TRBV11-2	TRBJ1-2	.	TGTGCCAGCAGCCCCGACGACTCTAGGGGCTACACCTTC	CASSPDDSRGYTF
TRBD2	TRBV9	TRBJ2-1	.	TGTGCCAGCAGCTCCGCCGGGACTAGCGGGGGCCCCACCGATGAGCAGTTCTTC	CASSSAGTSGGPTDEQFF
.	TRBV21-1	TRBJ2-2	.	TGTGCCAGCACTCCGAGCGGGGGGAACACCGGGGAGCTGTTTTTT	CASTPSGGNTGELFF
TRBD1	TRBV7-6	TRBJ1-1	few	TGTGCCAGCAGCTCCAGCTCGGGACAGGGTTTGGGGTCCGAAGCTTTCTTT	CASSSSSGQGLGSEAFF